This T cell receptor beta chain appears in the sequencing data of a study of blood T cell repertoires in COVID-19. Only in-frame clones appear in the TCRdb table, and some are missing; sequencing was by immunoSEQ multiplex PCR. Seen here are about 180,000 clones, about 83% observed once, and the top ten hold over 7%. Which cohort a participant joined came from the clinical history participants gave. Trimming shortened V by 3 bases and J by 7 bases, and 6 bases separated the two germline ends. Germline loops: CDR1 KGHSH, CDR2 LQKENI. This CDR3 has 12 amino acids. Sequenced sample: PBMCs or T cells enriched from blood (not recorded which). The chain links TRBV18 to TRBJ2-2; no clear D gene. This TCR was sampled from a woman aged 30 to 39 who had recovered from COVID-19. As DNA, the CDR3 is TGTGCCAGCTCACCCCCCGGCGGGGAGCTGTTTTTT. This translates into CASSPPGGELFF.